The 14 T cell receptor beta chains presented below share a single source sample, sequenced in a study of T cell changes during pregnancy in multiple sclerosis. Repertoires were generated with immunoSEQ multiplex PCR, while TCRdb's copy carries only in-frame clones and drops some. The sample carries about 73,000 clones, around 92% recorded once. Specimen: peripheral blood, collected in the third trimester of pregnancy. Every receptor here comes from a female donor in good health, enrolled as a control in a pregnancy study.

A single count supports this clone. The CDR3 DNA is TGTGCCAGTACAAACTACTTGGGCACAGATACGCAGTATTTT. It specifies CASTNYLGTDTQYF. This chain uses TRBV19 with TRBJ2-3; no definite D call. Trimming pared 7 bases from V and 1 base from J, leaving 12 bases between. This CDR3 is built from 14 residues. Looked up from germline, CDR1 is LNHDA and CDR2 is SQIVND (reference sequence). Using reference TRBV19 and TRBJ2-3 for the parts outside the CDR3, the full variable domain is DGGITQSPKYLFRKEGQNVTLSCEQNLNHDAMYWYRQDPGQGLRLIYYSQIVNDFQKGDIAEGYSVSREKKESFPLTVTSAQKNPTAFYLCASTNYLGTDTQYFGPGTRLTVL.

CDR3: CASSVGGSSTDTQYF. The CDR3, as DNA: TGTGCCAGCAGCGTAGGCGGATCTAGCACAGATACGCAGTATTTT. The J gene is TRBJ2-3, the V gene TRBV9; D is unclear. The CDR3 loop spans 15 amino acids. Deletions cut 0 bases from V and 0 bases from J, with 8 bases between. Germline V CDR1 and CDR2: SGDLS, YYNGEE.

The rearrangement links TRBV4-2 to TRBJ1-5; the match to TRBD1 covers 7 bases. This CDR3 spans 15 amino acids. The germline V gene has CDR1 LGHNA and CDR2 YNFKEQ. J gave up 5 bases and V 4 bases, and 8 bases lay outside the gene matches. CDR3 sequence (DNA): TGTGCCAGCAGCCCGAACAGGGGCAAGGATCAGCCCCAGCATTTT. It is translated as CASSPNRGKDQPQHF.

The V call is TRBV6-5, the J call TRBJ1-1; 11 nucleotides align to TRBD1. Losses at the gene ends were 2 bases for V and 4 bases for J; bases not matched to a gene: 6. CDR1 and CDR2 (germline): MNHEY, SVGAGI. The CDR3 consists of 16 residues. The CDR3 reads CASSYQAGTGGTEAFF. The DNA of the CDR3 is TGTGCCAGCAGTTACCAGGCCGGGACAGGGGGCACTGAAGCTTTCTTT.

J is TRBJ2-3 and V is TRBV6-1; 7 bases fit TRBD1. The CDR3 extends over 13 amino acids. Germline CDR1 and CDR2: MNHNS and SASEGT. In DNA, the CDR3 is TGTGTCTGTGTAGGGGGCGCATCAGATACGCAGTATTTT. It codes for CVCVGGASDTQYF.

The chain couples TRBV10-2 to TRBJ2-3, with D unclear. V was trimmed by 2 bases and J by 7 bases, leaving 13 bases between them. The CDR3 runs to 14 residues. Germline V gene sequence: CDR1 WSHSY, CDR2 SAAADI. DNA for the CDR3: TGCGCCAGCAGTGAGGAGGCACGATCGAATACGCAGTATTTT. Its protein product is CASSEEARSNTQYF.

The V gene is TRBV4-1, the J gene TRBJ1-5; D is perhaps TRBD1 (6 bases). The germline CDR1 and CDR2 sequences are MGHRA and YSYEKL. CDR3 length: 14 residues. V was shortened by 4 bases and J by 5 bases, with 12 bases between the two germline ends. CDR3 region: CASSLAQGYQPQHF. The CDR3, as DNA: TGCGCCAGCAGCCTTGCGCAGGGGTATCAGCCCCAGCATTTT.

This chain links TRBV2 with TRBJ2-2; D might be TRBD1 (5 bases). The ends were cut back, 5 bases at V and 6 bases at J, with 7 bases in the middle. Germline CDR1 is SNHLY and CDR2 is FYNNEI. The CDR3 length is 12 residues. The CDR3, as DNA: TGTGCCAGCAGTTTAGGGGCCGGGGAGCTGTTTTTT. Protein: CASSLGAGELFF.

This clone appeared once. The chain carries TRBV6-1 and TRBJ1-5; weak D call: TRBD1 (5 bases). CDR1 is MNHNS and CDR2 is SASEGT in the germline V gene. The CDR3 is 13 residues long. Trimming pared 7 bases from V and 7 bases from J, leaving 14 bases between. The CDR3 nucleotides are TGTGCCAGCACCTCACAGGAGGGACAGCCCCAGCATTTT. Its protein product is CASTSQEGQPQHF.

The chain joins TRBV28 to TRBJ2-7; 11 bases are shared with TRBD1. CDR3 length equals 14 residues. CDR1 is MDHEN and CDR2 is SYDVKM in the germline V gene. Trimming removed 5 bases from V and 4 bases from J; junction bases left unmatched: 4. CDR3 in DNA: TGTGCCAGCAGTGGGAGGGACAGGGGGTACGAGCAGTACTTC. Translating it yields CASSGRDRGYEQYF.

Written as DNA, the CDR3 is TGTGCCAGCAGCTTAGCGTCGGCCCGGGACAGGGAGCTCAGAAATGAGCAGTTCTTC. Amino acids: CASSLASARDRELRNEQFF. The genes are TRBV7-2 and TRBJ2-1; 9 positions agree with TRBD1. The V gene's germline CDR1 is SGHTA and CDR2 FQGNSA. V shed 0 bases, J shed 7 bases, and the junction held 16 bases outside the gene matches. CDR3 length: 19 residues.

V and J are TRBV18 and TRBJ1-2; TRBD1 is a possible D gene (5 bases). The germline gives CDR1 KGHSH, CDR2 LQKENI. The V end was cut by 0 bases, the J end by 0 bases, with 11 bases between. This CDR3 is 16 amino acids long. The CDR3 DNA follows: TGTGCCAGCTCACCACCGACCGGGGGAGCTAACTATGGCTACACCTTC. This codes for CASSPPTGGANYGYTF.

The CDR3 DNA reads as TGTGCCAGCAGCCCTCAGCGGGGGGGAGGGAATGAGCAGTTCTTC. Encoded protein: CASSPQRGGGNEQFF. The chain employs TRBV5-4 and TRBJ2-1, with TRBD2 matching 10 bases. The CDR3 is 15 residues long. The germline V gene has CDR1 SGHNT and CDR2 YYREEE (reference sequence). V was pared by 4 bases and J by 7 bases, with 8 bases of the junction left unmatched.

V is TRBV28 and J is TRBJ2-7, with D possibly TRBD1 on 6 matching bases. The CDR3 has 15 residues. Looked up from germline, CDR1 is MDHEN and CDR2 is SYDVKM. Trimming stripped 7 bases from V and 2 bases from J, with 18 bases between. The CDR3, as DNA: TGTGCCAGCATCTCAGGGGCAGCGACCCCCTACGAGCAGTACTTC. Its protein is CASISGAATPYEQYF.